This T cell receptor beta chain came from a study of CD8 T cells in ankylosing spondylitis. Study observations and caveats: Seemingly distinctive of ankylosing spondylitis blood was a TCR beta motif formed by eight highly homologous variants. Researchers reportedly found disease-linked clones significantly enriched in matched ankylosing spondylitis synovial fluid.

As for this clonotype: Antigen unknown.

TCRdb used MiXCR to reprocess the 5' RACE reads, holding one entry per CDR3 protein. The top ten hold 0.51% of the sample, which has about 840,000 distinct CDR3 sequences, 10% to 15% seen once. This CDR3 has 18 amino acids. Germline V gives CDR1 MNHEY, CDR2 SVGEGT. V dropped 2 bases and J dropped 3; count of bases not matched to a gene: 14. The sequence was collected from a male donor with ankylosing spondylitis. The chain carries TRBV6-2 or TRBV6-3 and TRBJ2-7; TRBD1 agrees at 9 bases. Sequenced: blood, either unsorted or a sorted T cell fraction (not recorded which). The CDR3 DNA reads TGTGCCAGCAGTTACCCTCTCTACCGGGACAGGGTGGACTACGAGCAGTACTTC. Translated: CASSYPLYRDRVDYEQYF.